These T cell receptor beta chains were read from a single sample in a study of spatial heterogeneity in lung cancer. TCRdb processed the 5' RACE reads anew with MiXCR; each CDR3 protein has one entry. Among about 26,000 distinct CDR3 sequences, around 13% were seen once, and the ten largest hold roughly 24%. Sequences were derived from PBMCs, sampled at surgery. Receptors originate from a female donor with early-stage non-small cell lung cancer. Each CDR3 is given with its conserved first and last residue. Some rows mark clone size as missing; the rest say once, few, many or name a class of expanded clone.

J gene | clone size | V gene | CDR3 protein
TRBJ1-1 | NA | TRBV6-6 | CASSYGTSNTEAFF
TRBJ2-4 | many | TRBV7-2 | CASSLRLAGGPSIQYF
TRBJ2-5 | few | TRBV7-6 | CASSLAYVKQETQYF
TRBJ1-2 | many | TRBV7-6 | CASSARTEPNYGYTF
TRBJ1-5 | medium-sized | TRBV12-3/TRBV12-4 | CASKIGGGNQPQHF
TRBJ2-3 | many | TRBV7-8 | CASSLQRAQLAGTDTQYF
TRBJ1-2 | many | TRBV29-1 | CSVEEVAGAAGYTF
TRBJ2-2 | many | TRBV21-1 | CASSPDRGIGELFF
TRBJ2-7 | many | TRBV5-5 | CASSQGQVVYEQYF
TRBJ2-3 | few | TRBV9 | CASRFGTDTDTQYF
TRBJ2-5 | many | TRBV10-3 | CAISRQEQETQYF
TRBJ2-1 | few | TRBV29-1 | CSVGGLADYNEQFF
TRBJ1-1 | few | TRBV4-3 | CASSQRTEAFF
TRBJ2-2 | many | TRBV4-1 | CASSQLIAGTNTGELFF
TRBJ2-2 | many | TRBV14 | CASSQTNTGELFF
TRBJ2-3 | many | TRBV7-2 | CASSAITSGSTDTQYF
TRBJ2-3 | many | TRBV20-1 | CSADFGTDTQYF
TRBJ2-7 | many | TRBV13 | CASSPGEPTPYEQYF
TRBJ1-1 | many | TRBV27 | CASSYKAAVTEAFF
TRBJ2-1 | NA | TRBV19 | CASGLAVYNEQFF
TRBJ1-2 | once | TRBV7-9 | CASSLSMGQGIRIYGYTF
TRBJ1-1 | many | TRBV4-1 | CASSQVFVFNTEAFF